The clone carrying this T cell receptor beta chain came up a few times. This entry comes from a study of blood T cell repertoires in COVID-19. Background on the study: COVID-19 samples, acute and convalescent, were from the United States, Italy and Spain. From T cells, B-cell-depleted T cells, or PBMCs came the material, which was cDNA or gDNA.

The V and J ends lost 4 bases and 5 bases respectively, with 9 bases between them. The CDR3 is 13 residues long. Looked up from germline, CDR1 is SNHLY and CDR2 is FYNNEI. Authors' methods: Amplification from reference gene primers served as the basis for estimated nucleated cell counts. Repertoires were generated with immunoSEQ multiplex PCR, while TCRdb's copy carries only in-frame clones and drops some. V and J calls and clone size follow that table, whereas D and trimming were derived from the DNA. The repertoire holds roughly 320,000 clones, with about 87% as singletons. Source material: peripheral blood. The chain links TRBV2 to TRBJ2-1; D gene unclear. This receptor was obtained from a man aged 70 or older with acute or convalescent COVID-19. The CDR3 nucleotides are TGTGCCAGCAGTGCTTTTAAAAACAATGAGCAGTTCTTC. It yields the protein CASSAFKNNEQFF.